Sequencing of this TCR beta chain was carried out in a study of early T cells in non-severe SARS-CoV-2 infection. Across the whole study: The input, bulk RNA from unsorted whole blood, was sequenced, and chains were unpaired. Study-level points and caveats: Matches to VDJdb favored anti-spike CD8 responses and missed private and CD4 specificities.

This clonotype was seen ten or more times. Its antigen is still unknown. At one boundary the junction diverges from the germline segment, which might be a read error. Researchers attached unique molecular identifiers to individual cDNA molecules. TCRdb reprocessed the 5' RACE reads via MiXCR and lists one record per CDR3 protein. The table records 65,000 to 90,000 distinct CDR3 sequences, approximately 12% of them present only once. This sequence was found in an adult who was a healthcare worker with PCR-confirmed SARS-CoV-2 infection or an uninfected control (not recorded which). The sample was whole blood.

The CDR3 protein is CASSIQGGTEVFF. The DNA for the CDR3 is TGTGCCAGCAGTATACAGGGGGGAACTGAAGTTTTCTTT. The V call is TRBV6-5, the J call TRBJ1-1; 8 bases align to TRBD1. Germline assignment: CDR1 MNHEY and CDR2 SVGAGI. This CDR3 comprises 13 residues.